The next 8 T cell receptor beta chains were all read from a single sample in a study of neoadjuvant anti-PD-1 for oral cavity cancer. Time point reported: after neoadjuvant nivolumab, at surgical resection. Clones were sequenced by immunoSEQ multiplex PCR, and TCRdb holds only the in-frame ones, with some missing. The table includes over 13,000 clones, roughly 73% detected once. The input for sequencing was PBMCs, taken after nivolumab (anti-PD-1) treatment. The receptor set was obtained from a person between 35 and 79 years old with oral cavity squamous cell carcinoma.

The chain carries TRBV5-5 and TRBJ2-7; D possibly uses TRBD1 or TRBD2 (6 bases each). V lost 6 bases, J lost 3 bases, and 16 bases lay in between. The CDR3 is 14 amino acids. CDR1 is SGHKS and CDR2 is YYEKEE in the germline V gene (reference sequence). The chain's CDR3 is CASNPRGVIYEQYF. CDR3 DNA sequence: TGTGCCAGCAACCCTAGGGGGGTGATCTACGAGCAGTACTTC.

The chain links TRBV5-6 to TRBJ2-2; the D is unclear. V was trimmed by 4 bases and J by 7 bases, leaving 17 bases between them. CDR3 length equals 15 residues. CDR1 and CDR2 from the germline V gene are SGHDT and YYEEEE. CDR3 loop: CASSVDGFSGGELFF. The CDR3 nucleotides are TGTGCCAGCAGCGTGGACGGATTTTCGGGCGGGGAGCTGTTTTTT.

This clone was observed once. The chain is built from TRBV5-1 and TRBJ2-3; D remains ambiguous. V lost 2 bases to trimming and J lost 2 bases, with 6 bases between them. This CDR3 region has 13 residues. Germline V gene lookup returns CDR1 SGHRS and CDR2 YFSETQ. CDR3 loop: CASSLAPTDTQYF. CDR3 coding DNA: TGCGCCAGCAGCTTAGCACCCACAGATACGCAGTATTTT.

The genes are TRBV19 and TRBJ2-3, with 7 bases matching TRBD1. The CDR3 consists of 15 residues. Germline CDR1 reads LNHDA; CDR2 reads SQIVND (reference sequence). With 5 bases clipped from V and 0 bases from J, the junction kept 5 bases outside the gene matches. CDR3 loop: CASSETGASTDTQYF. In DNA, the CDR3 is TGTGCCAGTAGTGAAACAGGGGCAAGCACAGATACGCAGTATTTT.

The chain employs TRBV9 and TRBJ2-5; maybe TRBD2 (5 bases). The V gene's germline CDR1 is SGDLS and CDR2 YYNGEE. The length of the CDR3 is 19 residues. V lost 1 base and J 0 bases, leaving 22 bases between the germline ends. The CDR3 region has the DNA TGTGCCAGCAGCGTATTACCCCTTGGAGGTAGAGCCAACCAAGAGACCCAGTACTTC. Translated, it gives CASSVLPLGGRANQETQYF.

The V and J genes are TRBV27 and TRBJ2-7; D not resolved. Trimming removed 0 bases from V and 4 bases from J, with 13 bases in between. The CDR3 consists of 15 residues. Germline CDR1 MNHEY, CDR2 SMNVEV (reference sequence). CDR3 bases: TGTGCCAGCAGTTTATCGAGACCGGACGGGTACGAGCAGTACTTC. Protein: CASSLSRPDGYEQYF.

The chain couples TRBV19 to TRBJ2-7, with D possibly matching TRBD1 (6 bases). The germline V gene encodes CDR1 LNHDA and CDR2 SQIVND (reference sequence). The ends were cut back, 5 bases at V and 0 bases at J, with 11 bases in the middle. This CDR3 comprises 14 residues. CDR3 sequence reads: CASSLQGSSYEQYF. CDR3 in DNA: TGTGCCAGTAGTCTACAGGGCAGCTCCTACGAGCAGTACTTC.

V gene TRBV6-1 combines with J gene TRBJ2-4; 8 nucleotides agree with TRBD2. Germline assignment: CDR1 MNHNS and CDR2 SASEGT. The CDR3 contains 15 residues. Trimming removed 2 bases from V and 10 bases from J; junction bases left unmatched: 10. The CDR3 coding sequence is TGTGCCAGCAGTGAAACAGGGCTAGCGGGTGAGATTCAGTACTTC. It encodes CASSETGLAGEIQYF.